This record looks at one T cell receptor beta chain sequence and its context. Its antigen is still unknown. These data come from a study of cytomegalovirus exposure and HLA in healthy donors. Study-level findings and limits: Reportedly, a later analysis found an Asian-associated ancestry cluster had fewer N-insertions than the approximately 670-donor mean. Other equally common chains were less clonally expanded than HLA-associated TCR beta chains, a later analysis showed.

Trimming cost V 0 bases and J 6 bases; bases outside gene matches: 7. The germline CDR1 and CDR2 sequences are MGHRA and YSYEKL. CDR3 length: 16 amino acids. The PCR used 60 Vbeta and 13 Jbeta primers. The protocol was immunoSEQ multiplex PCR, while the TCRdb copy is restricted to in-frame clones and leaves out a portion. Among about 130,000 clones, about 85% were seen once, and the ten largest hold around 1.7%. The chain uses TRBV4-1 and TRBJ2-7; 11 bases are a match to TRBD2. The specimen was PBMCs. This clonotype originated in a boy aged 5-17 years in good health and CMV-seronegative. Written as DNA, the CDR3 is TGCGCCAGCAGCCAAGAGGTAGCGGGAGGGGTGGCCGAGCAGTACTTC. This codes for CASSQEVAGGVAEQYF.